A selection of T cell receptor beta chains follows, all from one sample in a study of blood T cell repertoires in COVID-19. The assay was immunoSEQ multiplex PCR, and TCRdb's table has in-frame clones only and misses some. Altogether hundreds of thousands of clones are present, around 86% being singletons, with the ten largest covering 2% to 2.5%. The sample was peripheral blood. The receptors stem from a woman in her thirties who had recovered from COVID-19. CDR3s include the opening cysteine and the closing phenylalanine or tryptophan. The D gene is left open where the match is weak.

v_gene	d_gene	j_gene	CDR3nt	CDR3aa
TRBV28	TRBD1	TRBJ1-5	TGTGCCAGCAGTCTACAGGGGAGGTCATTCCAGCCCCAGCATTTT	CASSLQGRSFQPQHF
TRBV5-4	.	TRBJ2-7	TGTGCCAGCAGCTCCCGGGGGGCCAGTGACGAGCAGTACTTC	CASSSRGASDEQYF
TRBV7-6	TRBD1	TRBJ1-6	TGTGCCAGCAGCTTATCAGGGGGTAACGCACCCCTCCACTTT	CASSLSGGNAPLHF
TRBV5-1	TRBD1	TRBJ2-7	TGCGCCAGCAGCTTGACAGGGGGCGCGGGGGAGCAGTACTTC	CASSLTGGAGEQYF
TRBV7-2	TRBD2	TRBJ2-2	TGTGCCAGCAGCTTGGCCCCGGGACTAGGTTTGGTCGGGGAGCTGTTTTTT	CASSLAPGLGLVGELFF
TRBV7-2	.	TRBJ2-5	TGTGCCAGCAGCTGGGGGACAACGAAGACCCAGTACTTC	CASSWGTTKTQYF
TRBV29-1	TRBD2	TRBJ2-7	TGCAGCGTTAAAGGGACTAGCGCCGAGCAGTACTTC	CSVKGTSAEQYF
TRBV4-3	.	TRBJ1-2	TGCGCCAGCAGCCAAGAGGCCTCCTATGGCTACACCTTC	CASSQEASYGYTF
TRBV29-1	TRBD1	TRBJ2-7	TGCAGCGTGGGACAGGGGAACTCCTACGAGCAGTACTTC	CSVGQGNSYEQYF
TRBV5-5	TRBD2	TRBJ2-7	TGTGCCAGCAGCTTGGTTGGGGGAGGGGTCTACGAGCAGTACTTC	CASSLVGGGVYEQYF